Listed below are T cell receptor beta chains from one sample, sequenced in a study of blood T cell repertoires in COVID-19. Using immunoSEQ multiplex PCR, the repertoire was profiled, and TCRdb retains in-frame clones only, with some absent. Of fewer than 200,000 clones detected, 70% to 85% appear once; the ten largest clones hold around 9.8%. Sample: peripheral blood. The receptors were sampled from a woman at least 80 years old with acute or convalescent COVID-19. CDR3s include the opening cysteine and the closing phenylalanine or tryptophan. D genes are given only for firm matches. Size is omitted from some rows. Given values are once, few, many or a class for expanded clones.

TRBJ1-1 | TRBD1 | TRBV5-3 | . | TGTGCCAGAAGGCCAAACAGGGGAGCCTACGTGGAGAACACTGAAGCTTTCTTT | CARRPNRGAYVENTEAFF
TRBJ1-4 | TRBD1 | TRBV2 | . | TGTGCCAGCGGGGACAGGCCAAATGAAAAACTGTTTTTT | CASGDRPNEKLFF
TRBJ1-2 | . | TRBV18 | few | TGTGCCAGCTCACAAACCGGGAAGGGGGATAACTATGGCTACACCTTC | CASSQTGKGDNYGYTF
TRBJ2-7 | . | TRBV5-6 | . | TGTGCCAGCAGCTTGGACAGGTCCTACGAGCAGTACTTC | CASSLDRSYEQYF
TRBJ2-7 | . | TRBV5-4 | few | TGTGCCAGCAGCGCCGACAGCTACGAGCAGTACTTC | CASSADSYEQYF
TRBJ2-2 | TRBD2 | TRBV4-3 | . | TGCGCCAGCAGCTTCGGCGGGGGGATTATCACCGGGGAGCTGTTTTTT | CASSFGGGIITGELFF
TRBJ2-2 | TRBD1 | TRBV7-2 | . | TGTGCCAGCAGCTTGACAGGGGCGGGAGGGGAGCTGTTTTTT | CASSLTGAGGELFF
TRBJ1-2 | . | TRBV5-5 | . | TGTGCCAGCAGTCAGGAGGGACGTAAAGTGGCTAACTATGGCTACACCTTC | CASSQEGRKVANYGYTF
TRBJ1-3 | . | TRBV3-1/TRBV3-2 | . | TGTGCCAGCAGCTCAACGTTGATCAGGGTTGCCTCTGGAAACACCATATATTTT | CASSSTLIRVASGNTIYF
TRBJ2-3 | TRBD2 | TRBV4-3 | . | TGCGCCAGCAGCCAAGACTCTCAGCGGGGTTTTAGCACAGATACGCAGTATTTT | CASSQDSQRGFSTDTQYF
TRBJ2-7 | TRBD2 | TRBV7-8 | . | TGTGCCAGCAGCTTTGGGACTAGGAATTACGAGCAGTACTTC | CASSFGTRNYEQYF
TRBJ2-7 | TRBD1 | TRBV24-1 | . | TGTGCCACCAGTGACGGACAGGGGCGCTACGAGCAGTACTTC | CATSDGQGRYEQYF
TRBJ1-5 | TRBD1 | TRBV7-8 | . | TGTGCCAGCAGCTTACTGGGGACAGGGAATCAGCCCCAGCATTTT | CASSLLGTGNQPQHF
TRBJ1-1 | TRBD1 | TRBV19 | . | TGTGCCAGTACCCCCGCGGACAGGGGGCGACAAGAAGCTTTCTTT | CASTPADRGRQEAFF
TRBJ2-5 | . | TRBV6-5 | . | TGTGCCAGCGGGGGCAGGGCTGGAGAGACCCAGTACTTC | CASGGRAGETQYF
TRBJ2-1 | TRBD2 | TRBV5-1 | . | TGCGCCAGCAGCTTGACTAGCGGGATCAATGAGCAGTTCTTC | CASSLTSGINEQFF
TRBJ2-7 | TRBD1 | TRBV18 | . | TGTGCCAGCTCACCATCGGGACAGGTGTTTTCCGAGCAGTACTTC | CASSPSGQVFSEQYF
TRBJ2-2 | . | TRBV5-8 | . | TGTGCCAGCAGCCTGCCTCGGGACACATCGAACACCGGGGAGCTGTTTTTT | CASSLPRDTSNTGELFF
TRBJ2-7 | . | TRBV3-1/TRBV3-2 | . | TGTGCCAGCAGCCGCCAGCTTGGAGTCGACGAGCAGTACTTC | CASSRQLGVDEQYF
TRBJ2-3 | TRBD2 | TRBV7-2 | . | TGTGCCAGCAGCGGTAGCGGGGCGAGCACAGATACGCAGTATTTT | CASSGSGASTDTQYF
TRBJ2-3 | TRBD2 | TRBV19 | . | TGTGCCAGTAGTCCGGGGAGGGGCTACGCCACAGATACGCAGTATTTT | CASSPGRGYATDTQYF
TRBJ2-7 | . | TRBV11-2 | . | TGTGCCAGCAGCCAACAGGCAGACTCCTACGAGCAGTACTTC | CASSQQADSYEQYF
TRBJ1-2 | . | TRBV18 | . | TGTGCCAGCTCACCAAAGGGGACACTAAACGGGGATGGCTACACCTTC | CASSPKGTLNGDGYTF
TRBJ2-3 | . | TRBV5-1 | . | TGCGCCAGCAGCGCTTCTAGCGCCGCAGATACGCAGTATTTT | CASSASSAADTQYF
TRBJ1-4 | . | TRBV9 | . | TGTGCCAGCAGCGGTTACACAACAACTAATGAAAAACTGTTTTTT | CASSGYTTTNEKLFF
TRBJ2-7 | . | TRBV6-5 | . | TGTGCCAGCAGTTACCCCCCCCGGCGGGAGCAGTACTTC | CASSYPPRREQYF
TRBJ1-4 | . | TRBV2 | . | TGTGCCAGCTGCCCAGGGATCGCAACTAATGAAAAACTGTTTTTT | CASCPGIATNEKLFF
TRBJ2-1 | TRBD2 | TRBV12-3/TRBV12-4 | once | TGTGCCAGCAGTCCGGGGACTAGCGGTGAGCAGTTCTTC | CASSPGTSGEQFF
TRBJ2-5 | TRBD1 | TRBV6-5 | . | TGTGCCAGCAGTCGACAGGGTTTAGAGACGGAGACCCAGTACTTC | CASSRQGLETETQYF
TRBJ1-5 | . | TRBV30 | once | TGTGCCTGGGCCTGGCGGGGGGCAGAGGGACAGCCCCAGCATTTT | CAWAWRGAEGQPQHF
TRBJ2-4 | . | TRBV23-1 | . | TGCGCCAGCAGTCAACCTACGACCGGGACACAAATAGCCAAAAACATTCAGTACTTC | CASSQPTTGTQIAKNIQYF
TRBJ1-1 | . | TRBV29-1 | . | TGCAGCGTTAGGACAAACGCTGAAGCTTTCTTT | CSVRTNAEAFF
TRBJ2-2 | TRBD1 | TRBV11-3 | . | TGTGCCAGCAGCCAGGGGGCCGGGGAGCTGTTTTTT | CASSQGAGELFF
TRBJ2-7 | . | TRBV3-1/TRBV3-2 | . | TGTGCCAGCAGCCAAGATCTTGCCACTCCCTACGAGCAGTACTTC | CASSQDLATPYEQYF
TRBJ2-7 | . | TRBV6-5 | . | TGTGCCAGCAGTTACTCGGACAGTACGTCCTACGAGCAGTACTTC | CASSYSDSTSYEQYF
TRBJ1-5 | TRBD1 | TRBV7-2 | few | TGTGCCAGCAGCTTGACAGGGGGCAACAATCAGCCCCAGCATTTT | CASSLTGGNNQPQHF
TRBJ2-7 | . | TRBV27 | . | TGTGCCAGCAGTTTATGGGGCGGGGGCTACTCTGGCGAGCAGTACTTC | CASSLWGGGYSGEQYF